This is a list of T cell receptor beta chains from one sample in a study of CDR3 diversity in severe acne. TCRdb analysed the PCR reads with MiXCR anew, one entry per CDR3 protein. The data contain roughly 100,000 distinct CDR3 sequences, roughly half of them singletons. The sample taken for sequencing was blood. The receptor set was obtained from a male donor with acne. Both conserved end residues are part of each CDR3. A D gene is named only where the DNA matches it firmly. Clone size is given for some rows only: seen once, a few or many times, or a class if the clone is expanded.

J gene,CDR3 length,clone size,V gene,D gene,CDR3 DNA,CDR3 protein
TRBJ2-3,17,NA,TRBV7-2,TRBD2,TGTGCCAGCAGCGTACAACTAGCGGGAGGGTTGCAGGATACGCAGTATTTT,CASSVQLAGGLQDTQYF
TRBJ1-2,16,NA,TRBV20-1,TRBD1,TGCAGCTACCAACCCCCCGGACAGGGGGCTAACTATGGCTACACCTTC,CSYQPPGQGANYGYTF
TRBJ2-4,13,few,TRBV11-3,NA,TGTGCCAGCAGCGCTAACCATAAGGACATTCAGTACTTC,CASSANHKDIQYF
TRBJ2-3,17,NA,TRBV4-2,TRBD1,TGTGCCAGCAGCCACGAGCCCGGGACAGGGAGCACAGATACGCAGTATTTT,CASSHEPGTGSTDTQYF
TRBJ1-1,12,NA,TRBV29-1,NA,TGCAGCGGCGAGGAGGGGGACACTGAAGCTTTCTTT,CSGEEGDTEAFF
TRBJ2-7,18,once,TRBV7-9,TRBD2,TGTGCCAGCAGCTTAGCGGGTGTTTGGACTAGCGGGACCGGCGAGCAGTACTTC,CASSLAGVWTSGTGEQYF
TRBJ2-3,16,few,TRBV6-1,TRBD2,TGTGCCAGCAGTGAAGGGGGGGGGGGTAGCACAGATACGCAGTATTTT,CASSEGGGGSTDTQYF
TRBJ2-3,17,many,TRBV20-1,TRBD2,TGCAGTGCTAGAGAGCTTGGCGGGGGGCCTAGCACAGATACGCAGTATTTT,CSARELGGGPSTDTQYF
TRBJ2-7,15,NA,TRBV6-2/TRBV6-3,TRBD2,TGTGCCAGCGGAATCGCTAGCGGGATGAGCGACGAGCAGTACTTC,CASGIASGMSDEQYF
TRBJ2-1,15,NA,TRBV19,NA,TGTGCCAGTAGTATGAGGCAGGGAGCGTACAATGAGCAGTTCTTC,CASSMRQGAYNEQFF
TRBJ1-1,12,once,TRBV25-1,NA,TGTGCCAGCAGTGCCTGGGGAACTGAAGCTTTCTTT,CASSAWGTEAFF
TRBJ2-3,16,NA,TRBV20-1,TRBD2,TGCAGTGCTAGCCTAGCGGGAGGCCCTTTGACAGATACGCAGTATTTT,CSASLAGGPLTDTQYF
TRBJ2-7,14,NA,TRBV19,TRBD2,TGTGCCAGTAGTCTACCGGGAGGCTTCAACGAGCAGTACTTC,CASSLPGGFNEQYF
TRBJ2-7,10,NA,TRBV20-1,NA,TGCAGTGCTAGAGATCACGAGCAGTACTTC,CSARDHEQYF
TRBJ2-1,13,NA,TRBV10-2,TRBD1,TGCGCCAGCAATTATGACAGGGCCGGTGAGCAGTTCTTC,CASNYDRAGEQFF
TRBJ2-3,19,NA,TRBV11-2,TRBD2,TGTGCCAGCAGCTTAGTCGGTGGTCTAGCGGCGCTATTAGCAGATACGCAGTATTTT,CASSLVGGLAALLADTQYF
TRBJ2-7,13,NA,TRBV3-1,NA,TGTGCCAGCAGCCAAGTGGACCACTACGAGCAGTACTTC,CASSQVDHYEQYF
TRBJ2-3,18,NA,TRBV4-3,NA,TGCGCCAGCAGCCAAGATAGGCTCGGACGGGGACGCACAGATACGCAGTATTTT,CASSQDRLGRGRTDTQYF
TRBJ2-5,18,NA,TRBV6-2/TRBV6-3,NA,TGTGCCAGCAGGGCACGACTGCGTTCGAGCGGTCTCCAAGAGACCCAGTACTTC,CASRARLRSSGLQETQYF
TRBJ1-2,13,few,TRBV28,NA,TGTGCCAGCAGTGACGGTAGAACCTATGGCTACACCTTC,CASSDGRTYGYTF
TRBJ1-5,14,many,TRBV27,NA,TGTGCCAGCAGTTTAGATCCGACAGGTCAGCCCCAGCATTTT,CASSLDPTGQPQHF
TRBJ1-1,17,many,TRBV6-2/TRBV6-3,NA,TGTGCCAGCAGTTACTCGATAATCGGGGCTACGAACACTGAAGCTTTCTTT,CASSYSIIGATNTEAFF
TRBJ1-5,14,NA,TRBV6-1,TRBD1,TGTGCCAGCAGTTACGGACAGGGTCTTCAGCCCCAGCATTTT,CASSYGQGLQPQHF
TRBJ2-1,17,NA,TRBV10-3,TRBD2,TGTGCCATCAGTGAAAATTGGCTAGCGGGGACCGAAAATGAGCAGTTCTTC,CAISENWLAGTENEQFF
TRBJ2-5,13,many,TRBV5-4,TRBD2,TGTGCCAGCACCCGGGAGGGGTTCGGGACCCAGTACTTC,CASTREGFGTQYF
TRBJ2-7,16,many,TRBV19,NA,TGTGCCAGTAGTAACAGACCGGGAAGGCGGATTTACGAGCAGTACTTC,CASSNRPGRRIYEQYF
TRBJ2-7,13,once,TRBV25-1,NA,TGTGCCAGCAGTGAACGGGGGATCTACGAGCAGTACTTC,CASSERGIYEQYF
TRBJ2-2,14,NA,TRBV28,NA,TGTGCCAGCGGAACGGGTCTGAACACCGGGGAGCTGTTTTTT,CASGTGLNTGELFF
TRBJ2-1,16,NA,TRBV7-9,NA,TGTGCCAGCAGCGCGGCAGGGTGGCTTGGGGCGGGTGAGCAGTTCTTC,CASSAAGWLGAGEQFF
TRBJ1-5,14,NA,TRBV9,NA,TGTGCCAGCAGCGAGGACGGGACCCAGCAGCCCCAGCATTTT,CASSEDGTQQPQHF
TRBJ2-7,17,NA,TRBV7-9,TRBD1,TGTGCCAGCAGTTACCCGACGTTTCGACAGGGGTCCTACGAGCAGTACTTC,CASSYPTFRQGSYEQYF
TRBJ2-7,13,NA,TRBV5-5,NA,TGTGCCAGCAGCTCCCGGACGGCTAACGAGCAGTACTTC,CASSSRTANEQYF
TRBJ2-5,11,NA,TRBV20-1,NA,TGCAGCGTTGAGGTAGCAGGATGGGAGTACTTC,CSVEVAGWEYF
TRBJ1-4,14,NA,TRBV7-9,TRBD1,TGTGCCAGCAGCCGGACAGGGTGGGGTGAAAAACTGTTTTTT,CASSRTGWGEKLFF
TRBJ1-2,15,NA,TRBV10-3,NA,TGTGCCATCAGTGAGAACCCCAGGCCTGGCGATGGCTACACCTTC,CAISENPRPGDGYTF
TRBJ2-1,15,NA,TRBV25-1,TRBD2,TGTGCCATCCCGGGACTAGCGGGTGGGTACAATGAGCAGTTCTTC,CAIPGLAGGYNEQFF
TRBJ1-2,14,NA,TRBV28,TRBD1,TGTGCCAGCACCGCAGGGGGGCGGGACTATGGCTACACCTTC,CASTAGGRDYGYTF
TRBJ2-2,16,few,TRBV20-1,TRBD2,TGCAGTGCTAGGGGACTAGCGGGAGGGATTCTCGAGGAGCTGTTTTTT,CSARGLAGGILEELFF
TRBJ1-4,18,once,TRBV7-9,TRBD1,TGTGCCAGCAGCGGTACAGGACAGGGGGGTCGAACTAATGAAAAACTGTTTTTT,CASSGTGQGGRTNEKLFF
TRBJ1-5,14,many,TRBV24-1,NA,TGTGCCACCAGCCGAGGGGGGAGCAATCAGCCCCAGCATTTT,CATSRGGSNQPQHF
TRBJ1-2,15,once,TRBV24-1,TRBD1,TGTGCCAGCAGCTTAGGGACAGCGAGGAGCTATGGCTACACCTTC,CASSLGTARSYGYTF
TRBJ2-3,15,once,TRBV6-6,TRBD1,TGTGCCAGCAGCGGGACAGGTGGAAGCACAGATACGCAGTATTTT,CASSGTGGSTDTQYF
TRBJ1-2,16,NA,TRBV24-1,TRBD1,TGTGCCACCAGTGATGCCTCGACAGGGCCTAACTATGGCTACACCTTC,CATSDASTGPNYGYTF